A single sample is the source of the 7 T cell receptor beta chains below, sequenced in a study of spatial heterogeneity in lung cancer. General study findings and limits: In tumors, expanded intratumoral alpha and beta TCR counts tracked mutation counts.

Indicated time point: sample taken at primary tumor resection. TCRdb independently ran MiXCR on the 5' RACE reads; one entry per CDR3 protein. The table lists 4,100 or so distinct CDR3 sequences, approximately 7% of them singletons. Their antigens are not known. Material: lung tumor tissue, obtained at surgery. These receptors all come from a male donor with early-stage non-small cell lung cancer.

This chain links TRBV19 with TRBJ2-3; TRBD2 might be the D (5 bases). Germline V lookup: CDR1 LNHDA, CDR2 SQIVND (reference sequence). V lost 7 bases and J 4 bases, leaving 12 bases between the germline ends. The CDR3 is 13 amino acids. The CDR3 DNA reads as TGTGCCAGTAAGGTCCCCGGGGCAGATACGCAGTATTTT. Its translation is CASKVPGADTQYF.

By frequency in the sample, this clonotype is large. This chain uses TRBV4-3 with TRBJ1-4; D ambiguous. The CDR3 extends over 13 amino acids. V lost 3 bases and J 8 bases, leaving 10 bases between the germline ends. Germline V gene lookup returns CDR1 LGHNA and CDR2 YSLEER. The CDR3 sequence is CASSHEPREKLFF. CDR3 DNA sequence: TGCGCCAGCAGCCATGAGCCTAGAGAAAAACTGTTTTTT.

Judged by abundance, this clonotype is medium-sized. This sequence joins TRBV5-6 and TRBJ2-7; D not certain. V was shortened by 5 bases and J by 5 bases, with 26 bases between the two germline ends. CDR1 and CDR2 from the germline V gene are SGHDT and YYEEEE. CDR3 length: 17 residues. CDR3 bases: TGTGCCAGCAGTTATTCTCGAGTGAGAGTATTTCGTAACGAGCAGTACTTC. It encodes CASSYSRVRVFRNEQYF.

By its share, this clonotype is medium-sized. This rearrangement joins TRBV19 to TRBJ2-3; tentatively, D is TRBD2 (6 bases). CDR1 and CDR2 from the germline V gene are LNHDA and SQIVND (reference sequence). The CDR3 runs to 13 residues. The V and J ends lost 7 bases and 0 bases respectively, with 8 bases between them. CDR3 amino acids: CASTGTSTDTQYF. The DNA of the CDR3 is TGTGCCAGTACCGGGACTAGCACAGATACGCAGTATTTT.

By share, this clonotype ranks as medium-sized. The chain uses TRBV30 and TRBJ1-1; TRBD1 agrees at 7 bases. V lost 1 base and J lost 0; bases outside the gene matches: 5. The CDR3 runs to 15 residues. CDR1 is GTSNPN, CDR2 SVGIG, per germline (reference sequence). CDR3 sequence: CAWSAPGGLNTEAFF. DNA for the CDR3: TGTGCCTGGAGTGCCCCAGGGGGATTGAACACTGAAGCTTTCTTT.

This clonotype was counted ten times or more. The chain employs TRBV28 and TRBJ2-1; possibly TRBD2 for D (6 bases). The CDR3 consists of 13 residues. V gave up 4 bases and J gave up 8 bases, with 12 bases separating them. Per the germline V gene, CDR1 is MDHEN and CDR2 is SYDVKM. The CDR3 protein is CASSSVGGDEQFF. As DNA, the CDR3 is TGTGCCAGCAGTTCGGTCGGGGGAGATGAGCAGTTCTTC.

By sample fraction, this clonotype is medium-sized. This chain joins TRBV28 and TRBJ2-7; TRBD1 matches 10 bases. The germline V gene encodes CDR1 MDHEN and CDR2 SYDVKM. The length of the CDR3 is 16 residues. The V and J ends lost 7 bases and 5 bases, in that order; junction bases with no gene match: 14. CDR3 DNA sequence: TGTGCCAGCAAAGAGCCCGGGACAGGGGCTGAGAACGAGCAGTACTTC. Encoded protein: CASKEPGTGAENEQYF. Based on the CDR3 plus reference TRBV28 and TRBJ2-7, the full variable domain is DVKVTQSSRYLVKRTGEKVFLECVQDMDHENMFWYRQDPGLGLRLIYFSYDVKMKEKGDIPEGYSVSREKKERFSLILESASTNQTSMYLCASKEPGTGAENEQYFGPGTRLTVT.